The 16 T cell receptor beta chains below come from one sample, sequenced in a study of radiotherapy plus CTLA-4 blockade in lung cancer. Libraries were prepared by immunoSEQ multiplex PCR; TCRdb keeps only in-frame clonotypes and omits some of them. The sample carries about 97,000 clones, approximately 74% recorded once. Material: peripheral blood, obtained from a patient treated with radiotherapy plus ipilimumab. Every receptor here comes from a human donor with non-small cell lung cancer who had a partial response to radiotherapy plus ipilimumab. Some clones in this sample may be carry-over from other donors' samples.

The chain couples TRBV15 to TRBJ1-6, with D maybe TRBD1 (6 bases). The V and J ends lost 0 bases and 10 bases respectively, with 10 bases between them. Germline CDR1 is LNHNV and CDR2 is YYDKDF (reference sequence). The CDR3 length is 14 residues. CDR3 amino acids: CATSRDYQGSPLHF. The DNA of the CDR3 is TGTGCCACCAGCAGAGATTATCAGGGGTCACCCCTCCACTTT.

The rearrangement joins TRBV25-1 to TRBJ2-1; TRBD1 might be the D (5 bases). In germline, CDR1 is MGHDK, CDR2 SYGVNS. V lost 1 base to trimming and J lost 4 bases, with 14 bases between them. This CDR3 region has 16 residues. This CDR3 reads CASSESKTARYNEQFF. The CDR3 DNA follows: TGTGCCAGCAGTGAATCTAAGACAGCTCGATACAATGAGCAGTTCTTC. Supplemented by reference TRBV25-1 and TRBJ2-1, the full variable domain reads EADIYQTPRYLVIGTGKKITLECSQTMGHDKMYWYQQDPGMELHLIHYSYGVNSTEKGDLSSESTVSRIRTEHFPLTLESARPSHTSQYLCASSESKTARYNEQFFGPGTRLTVL.

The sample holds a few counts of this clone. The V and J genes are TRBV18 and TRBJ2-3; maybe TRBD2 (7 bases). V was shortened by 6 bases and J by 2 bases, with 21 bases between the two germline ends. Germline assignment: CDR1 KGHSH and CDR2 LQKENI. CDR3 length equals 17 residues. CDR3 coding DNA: TGTGCCAGCTCTCCTGCTAGGGCGGGGGCCTCCACAGATACGCAGTATTTT. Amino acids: CASSPARAGASTDTQYF.

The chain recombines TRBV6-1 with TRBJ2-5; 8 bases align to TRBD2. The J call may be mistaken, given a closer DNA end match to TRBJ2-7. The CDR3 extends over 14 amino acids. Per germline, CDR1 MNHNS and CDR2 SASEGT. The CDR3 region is CASTLASGSYEQYF. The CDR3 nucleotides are TGTGCCAGCACTCTCGCTAGCGGGTCCTACGAGCAGTACTTC.

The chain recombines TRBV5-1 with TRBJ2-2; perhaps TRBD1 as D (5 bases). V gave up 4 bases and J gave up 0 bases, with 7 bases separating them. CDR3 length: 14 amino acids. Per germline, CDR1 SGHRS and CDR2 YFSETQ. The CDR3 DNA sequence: TGCGCCAGCAGCGGCAGGGCGAACACCGGGGAGCTGTTTTTT. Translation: CASSGRANTGELFF.

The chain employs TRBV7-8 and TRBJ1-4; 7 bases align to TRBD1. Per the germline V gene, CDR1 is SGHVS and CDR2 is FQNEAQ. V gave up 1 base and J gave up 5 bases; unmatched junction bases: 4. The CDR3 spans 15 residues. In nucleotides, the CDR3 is TGTGCCAGCAGCTTAGACAGGGGCGAAAATGAAAAACTGTTTTTT. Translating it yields CASSLDRGENEKLFF.

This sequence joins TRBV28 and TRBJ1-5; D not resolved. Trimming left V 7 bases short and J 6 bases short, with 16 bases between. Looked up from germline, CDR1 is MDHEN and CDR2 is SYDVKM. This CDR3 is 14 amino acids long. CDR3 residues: CASTDGGSAQPQHF. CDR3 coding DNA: TGTGCCAGCACCGACGGAGGGTCCGCTCAGCCCCAGCATTTT.

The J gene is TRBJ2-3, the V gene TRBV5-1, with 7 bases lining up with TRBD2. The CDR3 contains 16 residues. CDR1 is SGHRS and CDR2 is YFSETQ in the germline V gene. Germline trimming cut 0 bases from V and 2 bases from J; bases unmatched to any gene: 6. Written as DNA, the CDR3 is TGCGCCAGCAGCTTGGAGGGACTACCGTACACAGATACGCAGTATTTT. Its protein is CASSLEGLPYTDTQYF.

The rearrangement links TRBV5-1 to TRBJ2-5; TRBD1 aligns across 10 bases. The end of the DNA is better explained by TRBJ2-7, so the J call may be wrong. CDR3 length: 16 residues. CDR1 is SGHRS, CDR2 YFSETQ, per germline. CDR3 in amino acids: CASSSGQGTTRYEQYF. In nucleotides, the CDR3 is TGCGCCAGCAGCTCGGGACAGGGGACGACCCGATACGAGCAGTACTTC.

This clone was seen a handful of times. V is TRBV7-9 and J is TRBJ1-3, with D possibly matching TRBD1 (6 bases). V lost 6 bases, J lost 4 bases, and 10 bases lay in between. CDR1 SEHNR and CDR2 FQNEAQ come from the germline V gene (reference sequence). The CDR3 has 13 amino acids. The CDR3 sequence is CASRQGAGNTIYF. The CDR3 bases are TGTGCCAGCAGACAGGGCGCCGGAAACACCATATATTTT.

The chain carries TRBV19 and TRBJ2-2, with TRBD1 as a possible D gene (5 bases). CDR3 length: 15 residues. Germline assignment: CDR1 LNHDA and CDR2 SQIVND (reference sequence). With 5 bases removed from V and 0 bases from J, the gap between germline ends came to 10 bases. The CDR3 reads CASSWAGPNTGELFF. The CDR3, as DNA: TGTGCCAGTAGTTGGGCAGGGCCGAACACCGGGGAGCTGTTTTTT.

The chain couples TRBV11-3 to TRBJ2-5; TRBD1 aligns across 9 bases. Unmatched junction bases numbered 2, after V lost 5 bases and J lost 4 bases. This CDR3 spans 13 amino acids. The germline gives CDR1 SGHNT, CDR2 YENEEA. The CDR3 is CASSRQGGETQYF. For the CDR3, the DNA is TGTGCCAGCAGCCGACAGGGGGGAGAGACCCAGTACTTC.

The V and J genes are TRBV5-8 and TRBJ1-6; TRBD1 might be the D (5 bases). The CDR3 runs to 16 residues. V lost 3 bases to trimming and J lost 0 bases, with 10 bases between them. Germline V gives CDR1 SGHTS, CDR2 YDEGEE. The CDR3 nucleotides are TGTGCCAGCAGCTGGGGCTCAAGCTCCTATAATTCACCCCTCCACTTT. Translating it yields CASSWGSSSYNSPLHF.

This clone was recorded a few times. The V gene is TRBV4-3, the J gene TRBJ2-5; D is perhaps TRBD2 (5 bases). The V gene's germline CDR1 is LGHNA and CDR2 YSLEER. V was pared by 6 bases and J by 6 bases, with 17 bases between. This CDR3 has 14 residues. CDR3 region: CASSKNAGVKTQYF. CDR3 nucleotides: TGCGCCAGCAGTAAGAACGCGGGTGTGAAGACCCAGTACTTC.

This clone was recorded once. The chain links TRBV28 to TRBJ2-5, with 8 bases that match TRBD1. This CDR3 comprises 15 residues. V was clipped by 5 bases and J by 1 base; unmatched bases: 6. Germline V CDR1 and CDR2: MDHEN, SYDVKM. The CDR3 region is CASSPGTGVQETQYF. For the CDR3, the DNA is TGTGCCAGCAGTCCGGGGACAGGAGTCCAAGAGACCCAGTACTTC.

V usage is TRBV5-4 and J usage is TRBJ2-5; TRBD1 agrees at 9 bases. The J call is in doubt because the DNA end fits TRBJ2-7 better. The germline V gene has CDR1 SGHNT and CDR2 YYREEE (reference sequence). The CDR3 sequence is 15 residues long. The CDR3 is CASSPPGQGGYEQYF. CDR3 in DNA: TGTGCCAGCAGCCCGCCGGGACAGGGAGGCTACGAGCAGTACTTC.